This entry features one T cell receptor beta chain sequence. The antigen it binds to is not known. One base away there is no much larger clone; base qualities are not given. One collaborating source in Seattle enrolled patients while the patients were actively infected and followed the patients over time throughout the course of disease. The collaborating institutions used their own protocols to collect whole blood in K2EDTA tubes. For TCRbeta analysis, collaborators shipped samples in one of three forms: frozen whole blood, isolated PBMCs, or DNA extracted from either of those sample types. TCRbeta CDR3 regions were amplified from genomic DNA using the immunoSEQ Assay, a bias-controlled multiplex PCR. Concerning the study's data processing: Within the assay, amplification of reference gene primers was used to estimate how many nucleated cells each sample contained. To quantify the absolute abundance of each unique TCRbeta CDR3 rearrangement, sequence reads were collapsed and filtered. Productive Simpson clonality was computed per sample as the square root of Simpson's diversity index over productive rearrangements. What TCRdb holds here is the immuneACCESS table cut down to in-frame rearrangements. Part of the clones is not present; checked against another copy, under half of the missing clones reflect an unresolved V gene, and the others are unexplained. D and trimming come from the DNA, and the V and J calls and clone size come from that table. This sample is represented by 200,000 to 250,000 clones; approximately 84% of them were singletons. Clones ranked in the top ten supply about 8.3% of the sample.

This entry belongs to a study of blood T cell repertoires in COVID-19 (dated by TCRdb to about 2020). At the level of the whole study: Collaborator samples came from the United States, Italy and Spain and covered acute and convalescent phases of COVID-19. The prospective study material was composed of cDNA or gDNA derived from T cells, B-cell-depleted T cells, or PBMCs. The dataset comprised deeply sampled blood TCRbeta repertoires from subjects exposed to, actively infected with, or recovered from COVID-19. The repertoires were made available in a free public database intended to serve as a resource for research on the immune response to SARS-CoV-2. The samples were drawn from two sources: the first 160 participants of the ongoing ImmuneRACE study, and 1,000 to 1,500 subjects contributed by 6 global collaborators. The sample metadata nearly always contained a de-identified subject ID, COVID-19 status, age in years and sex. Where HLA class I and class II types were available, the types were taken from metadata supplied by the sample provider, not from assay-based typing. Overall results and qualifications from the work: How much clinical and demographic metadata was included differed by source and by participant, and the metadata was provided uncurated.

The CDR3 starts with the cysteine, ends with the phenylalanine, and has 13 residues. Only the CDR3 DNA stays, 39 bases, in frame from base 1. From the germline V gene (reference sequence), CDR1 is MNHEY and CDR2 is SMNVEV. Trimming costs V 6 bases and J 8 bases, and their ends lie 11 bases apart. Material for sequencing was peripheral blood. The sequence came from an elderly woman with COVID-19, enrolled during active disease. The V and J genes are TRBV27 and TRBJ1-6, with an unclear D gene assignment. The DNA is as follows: TGTGCCAGCAGCGTCGGGGAGCATTCACCCCTCCACTTT. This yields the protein CASSVGEHSPLHF.